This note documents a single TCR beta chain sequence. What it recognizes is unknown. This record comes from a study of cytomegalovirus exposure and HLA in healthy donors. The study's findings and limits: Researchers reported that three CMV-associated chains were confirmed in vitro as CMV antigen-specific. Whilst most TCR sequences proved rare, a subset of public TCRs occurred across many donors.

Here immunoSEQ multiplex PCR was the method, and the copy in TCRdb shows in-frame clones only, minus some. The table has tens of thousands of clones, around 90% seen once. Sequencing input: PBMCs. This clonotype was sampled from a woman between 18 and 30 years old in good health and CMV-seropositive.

In DNA form, the CDR3 reads TGTGCCAGCTCGCAGGAGGGACAGGGAGTCCCCGAGCAGTACTTC. Its translation: CASSQEGQGVPEQYF. The gene calls are TRBV18 and TRBJ2-7; 9 positions match TRBD1. Germline CDR1 KGHSH, CDR2 LQKENI. With 6 bases clipped from V and 6 bases from J, the junction kept 12 bases outside the gene matches. The CDR3 is made up of 15 amino acids.